The clone carrying this T cell receptor (beta chain) was picked up one time. This likely comes from a read error, as the CDR3 has no conserved phenylalanine or tryptophan at its end. TCRdb processed the reads anew with MiXCR; each CDR3 protein has one entry. The sample consists of more than 350,000 distinct CDR3 sequences, approximately 31% of them appearing once. This CDR3 is built from 12 residues. CDR1 and CDR2 from the germline V gene are MNHNS and SASEGT. V was clipped by 6 bases and J by 0 bases, with 5 bases between them. The data stem from a study of T cell repertoires in cytomegalovirus infection.

What was sequenced was PBMCs. The TCR originated in a human donor in good health (CMV status not recorded). Some clones in this sample may be carry-over from other donors' samples. This sequence joins TRBV6-1 and TRBJ1-2; D gene ambiguous. In nucleotides, the CDR3 is TGTGCCAGCAGGGTACCTAACTATGGCTACACCTGC. Protein sequence: CASRVPNYGYTC.